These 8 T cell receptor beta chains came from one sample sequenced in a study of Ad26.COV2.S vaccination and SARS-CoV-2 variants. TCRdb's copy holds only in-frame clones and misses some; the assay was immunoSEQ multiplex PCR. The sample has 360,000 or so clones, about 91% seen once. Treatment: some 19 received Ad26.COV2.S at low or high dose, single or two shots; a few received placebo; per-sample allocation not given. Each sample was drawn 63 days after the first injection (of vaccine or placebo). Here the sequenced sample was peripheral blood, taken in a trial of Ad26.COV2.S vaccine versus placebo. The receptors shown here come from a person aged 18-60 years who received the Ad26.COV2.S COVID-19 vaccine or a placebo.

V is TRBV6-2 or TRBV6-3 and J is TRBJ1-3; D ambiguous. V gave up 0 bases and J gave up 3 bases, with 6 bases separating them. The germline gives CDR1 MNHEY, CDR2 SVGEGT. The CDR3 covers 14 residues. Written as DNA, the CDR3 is TGTGCCAGCAGTTACTCAGGGAGTGGAAACACCATATATTTT. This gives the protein CASSYSGSGNTIYF.

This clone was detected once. The CDR3: CASSSRQGASIGNEQFF. As DNA, the CDR3 is TGTGCCAGCAGTTCGCGACAGGGGGCCTCGATAGGGAATGAGCAGTTCTTC. The rearrangement links TRBV27 to TRBJ2-1, with 10 bases that match TRBD1. CDR3 length equals 17 residues. Germline-derived CDR1 and CDR2 are MNHEY and SMNVEV (reference sequence). Trimming at V came to 4 bases and at J to 7 bases, leaving 13 bases not matched to a gene.

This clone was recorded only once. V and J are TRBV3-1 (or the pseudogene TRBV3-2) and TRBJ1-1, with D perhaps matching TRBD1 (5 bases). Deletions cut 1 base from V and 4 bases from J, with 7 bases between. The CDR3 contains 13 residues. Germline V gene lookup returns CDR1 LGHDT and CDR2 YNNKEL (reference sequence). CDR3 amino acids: CASSQGGSTEAFF. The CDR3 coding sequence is TGTGCCAGCAGCCAAGGGGGCAGCACTGAAGCTTTCTTT.

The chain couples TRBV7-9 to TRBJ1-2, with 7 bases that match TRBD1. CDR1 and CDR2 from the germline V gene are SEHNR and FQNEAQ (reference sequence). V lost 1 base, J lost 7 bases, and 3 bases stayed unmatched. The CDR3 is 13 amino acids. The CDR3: CASSLGTGRGYTF. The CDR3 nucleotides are TGTGCCAGCAGCTTAGGGACAGGTCGTGGCTACACCTTC.

CDR3 loop: CASSLREGGGAEAFF. Written as DNA, the CDR3 is TGTGCCAGCAGTCTCCGAGAAGGCGGGGGAGCTGAAGCTTTCTTT. This chain connects TRBV6-5 to TRBJ1-1; possible D gene TRBD1, 5 bases. Germline loops: CDR1 MNHEY, CDR2 SVGAGI. The CDR3 totals 15 residues. Trimming left V 5 bases short and J 6 bases short, with 19 bases between.

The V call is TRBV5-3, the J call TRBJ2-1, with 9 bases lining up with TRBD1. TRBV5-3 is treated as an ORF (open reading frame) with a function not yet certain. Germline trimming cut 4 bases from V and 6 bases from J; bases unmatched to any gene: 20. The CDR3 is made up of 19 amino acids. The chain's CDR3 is CARSITGGDGSGDPNEQFF. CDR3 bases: TGTGCCAGAAGCATTACAGGGGGCGACGGTAGCGGAGATCCCAATGAGCAGTTCTTC.

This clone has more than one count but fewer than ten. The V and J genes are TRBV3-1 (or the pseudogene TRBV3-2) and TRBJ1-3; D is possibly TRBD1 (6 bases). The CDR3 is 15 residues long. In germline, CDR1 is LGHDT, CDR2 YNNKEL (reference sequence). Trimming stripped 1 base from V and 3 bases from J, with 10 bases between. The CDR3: CASSQGRGRGNTIYF. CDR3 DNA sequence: TGTGCCAGCAGCCAAGGACGGGGGCGTGGAAACACCATATATTTT.

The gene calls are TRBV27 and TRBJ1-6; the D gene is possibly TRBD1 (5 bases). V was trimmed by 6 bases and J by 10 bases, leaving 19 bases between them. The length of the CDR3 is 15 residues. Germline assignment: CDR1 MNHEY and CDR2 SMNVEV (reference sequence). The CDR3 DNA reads TGTGCCAGCAGCCAAACGTGGGGGGGGGACTCACCCCTCCACTTT. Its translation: CASSQTWGGDSPLHF.